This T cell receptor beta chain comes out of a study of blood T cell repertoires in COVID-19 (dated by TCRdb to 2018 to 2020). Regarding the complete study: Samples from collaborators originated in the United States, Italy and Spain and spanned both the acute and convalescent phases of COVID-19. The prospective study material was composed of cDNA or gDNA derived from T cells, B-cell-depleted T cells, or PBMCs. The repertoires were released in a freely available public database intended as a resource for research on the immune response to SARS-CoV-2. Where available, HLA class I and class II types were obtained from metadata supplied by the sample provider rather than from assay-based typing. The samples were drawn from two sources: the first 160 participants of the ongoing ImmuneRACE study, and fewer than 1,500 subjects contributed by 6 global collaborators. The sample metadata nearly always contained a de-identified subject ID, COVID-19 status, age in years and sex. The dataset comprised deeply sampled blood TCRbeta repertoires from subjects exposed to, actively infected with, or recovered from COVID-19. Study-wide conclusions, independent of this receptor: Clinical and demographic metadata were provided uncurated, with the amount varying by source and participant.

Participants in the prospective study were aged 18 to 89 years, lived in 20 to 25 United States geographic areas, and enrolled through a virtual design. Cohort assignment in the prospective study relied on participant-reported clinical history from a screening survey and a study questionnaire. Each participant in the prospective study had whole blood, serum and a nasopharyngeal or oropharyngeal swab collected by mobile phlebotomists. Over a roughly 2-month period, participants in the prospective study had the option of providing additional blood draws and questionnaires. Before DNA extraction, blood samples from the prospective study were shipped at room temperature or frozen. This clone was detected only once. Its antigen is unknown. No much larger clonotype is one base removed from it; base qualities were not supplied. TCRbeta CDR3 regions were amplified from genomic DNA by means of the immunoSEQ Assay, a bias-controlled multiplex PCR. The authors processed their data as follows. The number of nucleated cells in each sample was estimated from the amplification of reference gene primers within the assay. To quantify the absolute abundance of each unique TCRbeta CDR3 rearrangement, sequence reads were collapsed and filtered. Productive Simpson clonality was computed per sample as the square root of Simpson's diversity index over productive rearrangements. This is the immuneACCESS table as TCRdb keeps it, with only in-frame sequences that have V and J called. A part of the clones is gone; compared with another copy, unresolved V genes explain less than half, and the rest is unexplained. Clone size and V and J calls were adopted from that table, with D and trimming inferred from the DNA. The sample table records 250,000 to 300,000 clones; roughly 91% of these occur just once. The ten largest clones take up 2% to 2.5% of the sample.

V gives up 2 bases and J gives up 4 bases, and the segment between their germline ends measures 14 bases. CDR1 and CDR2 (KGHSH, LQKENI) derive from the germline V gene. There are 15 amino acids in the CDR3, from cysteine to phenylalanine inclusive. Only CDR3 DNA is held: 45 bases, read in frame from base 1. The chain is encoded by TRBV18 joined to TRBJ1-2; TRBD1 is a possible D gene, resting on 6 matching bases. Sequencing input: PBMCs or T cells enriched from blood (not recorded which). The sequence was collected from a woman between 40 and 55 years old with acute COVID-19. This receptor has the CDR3 CASSPTRTETYGYTF. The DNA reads TGTGCCAGCTCACCAACGCGGACAGAGACCTATGGCTACACCTTC. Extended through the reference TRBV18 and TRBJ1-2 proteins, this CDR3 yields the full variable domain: NAGVMQNPRHLVRRRGQEARLRCSPMKGHSHVYWYRQLPEEGLKFMVYLQKENIIDESGMPKERFSAEFPKEGPSILRIQQVVRGDSAAYFCASSPTRTETYGYTFGSGTRLTVV.